Following are 18 T cell receptor beta chains from one sample sequenced in a study of preoperative IRX-2 immunotherapy in early breast cancer. The treatment was: preoperative locoregional IRX-2 cytokine immunotherapy. Only in-frame clones appear in the TCRdb table, and some are missing; sequencing was by immunoSEQ multiplex PCR. The data contain under 40,000 clones, roughly 96% of them singletons. Sample collection was performed from a patient treated with IRX-2 immunotherapy. Every receptor here comes from a human donor with breast cancer.

This chain links TRBV7-9 with TRBJ2-1, with TRBD2 matching over 9 bases. The CDR3 covers 17 residues. The V and J ends lost 4 bases and 5 bases, in that order; junction bases with no gene match: 12. The V gene's germline CDR1 is SEHNR and CDR2 FQNEAQ (reference sequence). CDR3 protein: CASSSLGGGRAHNEQFF. The CDR3 nucleotides are TGTGCCAGCAGCTCGCTCGGGGGCGGGAGGGCCCACAATGAGCAGTTCTTC.

This chain uses TRBV7-9 with TRBJ2-5; 7 positions agree with TRBD2. The CDR3 sequence is 15 residues long. Unmatched junction bases numbered 12, after V lost 1 base and J lost 10 bases. Looked up from germline, CDR1 is SEHNR and CDR2 is FQNEAQ (reference sequence). The CDR3 here is CASSLGRGRAGDQYF. CDR3 DNA sequence: TGTGCCAGCAGCTTAGGACGAGGGCGCGCGGGGGACCAGTACTTC.

The chain links TRBV6-5 to TRBJ1-2; tentatively, D is TRBD1 (5 bases). Germline assignment: CDR1 MNHEY and CDR2 SVGAGI. The V end was cut by 0 bases, the J end by 11 bases, with 22 bases between. The CDR3 is made up of 16 amino acids. The CDR3 sequence is CASSYSRGSLSRGYTF. The CDR3 coding sequence is TGTGCCAGCAGTTACTCAAGGGGTAGTCTGTCCCGTGGGTACACCTTC.

The V and J genes are TRBV27 and TRBJ2-4, with D possibly called TRBD1 or TRBD2 (5 bases each). The germline V gene encodes CDR1 MNHEY and CDR2 SMNVEV (reference sequence). V dropped 5 bases and J dropped 0 bases, with 14 bases sitting between them. There are 16 residues in the CDR3. CDR3: CASSGAGVIAKNIQYF. The CDR3 DNA reads TGTGCCAGCAGTGGGGCCGGGGTCATAGCCAAAAACATTCAGTACTTC.

This rearrangement joins TRBV6-5 to TRBJ1-2; D gene unclear. This CDR3 is built from 15 residues. The V end was cut by 2 bases, the J end by 4 bases, with 14 bases between. CDR1 and CDR2 from the germline V gene are MNHEY and SVGAGI. CDR3 DNA sequence: TGTGCCAGCAGTTACAAAAGCTTCAGCGGCTATGGCTACACCTTC. Its translation is CASSYKSFSGYGYTF.

The chain combines TRBV4-1 with TRBJ2-5, with D possibly being TRBD2 (6 bases). This CDR3 is built from 15 residues. The germline CDR1 and CDR2 sequences are MGHRA and YSYEKL. V gave up 3 bases and J gave up 9 bases, with 20 bases separating them. Written as DNA, the CDR3 is TGCGCCAGCAGCCAGCAACTAGCTCCTCGAGATTCCCAGTACTTC. It codes for CASSQQLAPRDSQYF.

The rearrangement links TRBV28 to TRBJ2-7; D remains ambiguous. CDR3 length: 12 amino acids. The V and J ends lost 6 bases and 4 bases respectively, with 10 bases between them. Germline V gives CDR1 MDHEN, CDR2 SYDVKM. CDR3 sequence reads: CASSQSAYEQYF. The CDR3 region has the DNA TGTGCCAGCAGCCAATCGGCATACGAGCAGTACTTC. Full variable domain (missing parts from reference TRBV28 and TRBJ2-7): DVKVTQSSRYLVKRTGEKVFLECVQDMDHENMFWYRQDPGLGLRLIYFSYDVKMKEKGDIPEGYSVSREKKERFSLILESASTNQTSMYLCASSQSAYEQYFGPGTRLTVT.

The chain employs TRBV28 and TRBJ1-6; 9 nucleotides match TRBD1. The V segment lost 9 bases and the J segment 9 bases; nucleotides outside the gene matches: 12. From germline, CDR1 is MDHEN and CDR2 SYDVKM. This CDR3 spans 15 amino acids. CDR3 coding DNA: TGTGCCAGTTCTACGCCAGGGACAGGGTTTTCACCCCTCCACTTT. Protein sequence: CASSTPGTGFSPLHF.

The CDR3 DNA reads TGTGCCAGCCCCCCGAGCAGGGAGAACACTGAAGCTTTCTTT. Its protein is CASPPSRENTEAFF. This chain links TRBV21-1 with TRBJ1-1; the tabulated D call, TRBD1, remains unverified against the DNA. TRBV21-1 is given as a pseudogene. CDR3 length: 14 amino acids.

The chain has TRBV5-1 and TRBJ2-5; D perhaps matches TRBD2 (5 bases). Between the trimmed V and J ends, which lost 3 bases and 5 bases, there was a span of 8 bases. The CDR3 is 12 amino acids. Germline V gene sequence: CDR1 SGHRS, CDR2 YFSETQ. The CDR3 region is CASSSGLETQYF. CDR3 bases: TGCGCCAGCAGCTCCGGACTTGAGACCCAGTACTTC.

The chain couples TRBV7-2 to TRBJ1-1; a possible D gene is TRBD1 (5 bases). Per the germline V gene, CDR1 is SGHTA and CDR2 is FQGNSA. Trimming left V 2 bases short and J 11 bases short, with 12 bases between. This CDR3 region has 12 residues. CDR3 coding DNA: TGTGCCAGCAGCTTATGGGGGGTTGAGGCTTTCTTT. Its protein product is CASSLWGVEAFF.

The table lists this clone with a count of one. The chain carries TRBV7-3 and TRBJ2-1; D is perhaps TRBD1 (5 bases). The V and J ends lost 5 bases and 5 bases respectively, with 13 bases between them. The CDR3 runs to 14 residues. The germline gives CDR1 SGHTA, CDR2 FQGTGA. The CDR3 region has the DNA TGTGCCAGCAGCCCCCAAGGGGTGAACAATGAGCAGTTCTTC. Translating gives CASSPQGVNNEQFF.

V usage is TRBV7-9 and J usage is TRBJ1-2; 8 bases are a match to TRBD1. This CDR3 contains 13 residues. The germline V gene encodes CDR1 SEHNR and CDR2 FQNEAQ (reference sequence). V shed 8 bases and J 5 bases; nucleotides not matched to a gene: 7. The CDR3 is CASPDRGGYGYTF. Written as DNA, the CDR3 is TGTGCCAGCCCAGACAGGGGAGGGTATGGCTACACCTTC.

This clone was observed a single time. V and J are TRBV7-2 and TRBJ2-1; D is unresolved. Germline-derived CDR1 and CDR2 are SGHTA and FQGNSA. The CDR3 contains 12 residues. Deletions cut 3 bases from V and 3 bases from J, with 3 bases between. CDR3 DNA sequence: TGTGCCAGCAGCTTCGTCTACAATGAGCAGTTCTTC. Residues: CASSFVYNEQFF.

Here the CDR3 reads CASSLVQTGGYTF. As DNA, the CDR3 is TGTGCCAGCAGCTTGGTCCAAACGGGAGGCTACACCTTC. The rearrangement joins TRBV5-6 to TRBJ1-2; no reliable D call. V dropped 0 bases and J dropped 8 bases, with 11 bases sitting between them. The germline CDR1 and CDR2 sequences are SGHDT and YYEEEE. The CDR3 has 13 amino acids.

The V call is TRBV9, the J call TRBJ2-1; D uncertain. Trimming took off 0 bases at V and 6 bases at J, with 13 bases between the two ends. The CDR3 has 15 amino acids. Germline V gives CDR1 SGDLS, CDR2 YYNGEE. The CDR3 protein is CASSVEAVSGNEQFF. As DNA, the CDR3 is TGTGCCAGCAGCGTAGAGGCTGTGTCGGGCAATGAGCAGTTCTTC.

V and J are TRBV10-3 and TRBJ1-5, with no clear D. Germline loops: CDR1 ENHRY, CDR2 SYGVKD. The CDR3 runs to 15 residues. Deletions cut 3 bases from V and 0 bases from J, with 9 bases between. The CDR3, as DNA: TGTGCCATCAGTGAAGGCCAGTATAGCAATCAGCCCCAGCATTTT. This encodes CAISEGQYSNQPQHF.

V and J are TRBV13 and TRBJ1-1, with 9 bases fitting TRBD1. The CDR3 totals 15 residues. The germline V gene has CDR1 PRHDT and CDR2 FYEKMQ (reference sequence). The junction had 8 bases not matched to a gene; V was cut back by 2 bases and J by 7 bases. CDR3 protein: CASSLNTGGNNEAFF. In DNA, the CDR3 is TGTGCCAGCAGCTTAAATACAGGGGGCAATAATGAAGCTTTCTTT.